The T cell receptor (beta chain) under discussion was sequenced for a study of blood T cell repertoires in COVID-19. Study-wide background: Some COVID-19 samples were acute and others convalescent; all came from the United States, Italy and Spain.

The CDR3 is 15 residues long. Per the germline V gene, CDR1 is SGHRS and CDR2 is YFSETQ. V was cut by 0 bases and J by 2 bases, with 11 bases left in between. TCRdb's copy holds only in-frame clones and misses some; the assay was immunoSEQ multiplex PCR. This sample has about 260,000 clones, with about 90% found just once. The chain couples TRBV5-1 to TRBJ1-2; the D gene is possibly TRBD1 (6 bases). The sample taken for sequencing was peripheral blood. This receptor was obtained from a woman between 40 and 50 years old who had recovered from COVID-19. The CDR3 sequence: CASSLASGTNYGYTF. CDR3 in DNA: TGCGCCAGCAGCTTGGCCTCCGGGACAAACTATGGCTACACCTTC. Full variable domain (rest looked up from reference TRBV5-1 and TRBJ1-2): KAGVTQTPRYLIKTRGQQVTLSCSPISGHRSVSWYQQTPGQGLQFLFEYFSETQRNKGNFPGRFSGRQFSNSRSEMNVSTLELGDSALYLCASSLASGTNYGYTFGSGTRLTVV.